The 4 T cell receptor beta chains below all came from one sample that was sequenced in a study of a mutant IDH1 vaccine in newly diagnosed glioma. Here immunoSEQ multiplex PCR was the method, and the copy in TCRdb shows in-frame clones only, minus some. The sample yields 30,000 to 40,000 clones, roughly 80% seen once. What these receptors recognize is not known. The time point: week 35, safety follow-up. Vaccinated patients received 300 ug of mutant IDH1 20-mer peptide per dose, with topical imiquimod. Sequencing used PBMCs, obtained from a glioma patient whose treatment included an IDH1 peptide vaccine. These receptor sequences come from a woman under 30 with glioma.

The CDR3 is CASSQGGAGQPQHF. CDR3 nucleotides: TGTGCCAGCAGCCAGGGGGGGGCGGGTCAGCCCCAGCATTTT. The chain has TRBV13 and TRBJ1-5; TRBD1 aligns across 7 bases. In germline, CDR1 is PRHDT, CDR2 FYEKMQ (reference sequence). Losses at the gene ends were 5 bases for V and 6 bases for J; bases not matched to a gene: 7. The CDR3 is 14 amino acids.

The chain links TRBV5-6 to TRBJ2-7; TRBD1 matches at 8 bases. This CDR3 region has 14 residues. With 4 bases clipped from V and 3 bases from J, the junction kept 6 bases outside the gene matches. CDR1 and CDR2 from the germline V gene are SGHDT and YYEEEE. CDR3 DNA sequence: TGTGCCAGCAGCCCCGGGACAGGCAACTACGAGCAGTACTTC. Translated: CASSPGTGNYEQYF.

This CDR3 is CASSPGQASGEQYF. CDR3 nucleotide sequence: TGTGCCAGCAGCCCGGGACAGGCCTCTGGAGAGCAGTACTTC. The V gene is TRBV11-3, the J gene TRBJ2-7; 8 bases fit TRBD1. There are 14 residues in the CDR3. Germline values: CDR1 SGHNT, CDR2 YENEEA. Trimming cost V 5 bases and J 7 bases; bases outside gene matches: 10.

V usage is TRBV7-9 and J usage is TRBJ1-4, with D perhaps TRBD1 (5 bases). This CDR3 has 12 residues. V was cut by 2 bases and J by 7 bases, with 5 bases left in between. The germline CDR1 and CDR2 sequences are SEHNR and FQNEAQ (reference sequence). CDR3 DNA sequence: TGTGCCAGCAGCTTACAGGGTGAAAAACTGTTTTTT. It is translated as CASSLQGEKLFF.